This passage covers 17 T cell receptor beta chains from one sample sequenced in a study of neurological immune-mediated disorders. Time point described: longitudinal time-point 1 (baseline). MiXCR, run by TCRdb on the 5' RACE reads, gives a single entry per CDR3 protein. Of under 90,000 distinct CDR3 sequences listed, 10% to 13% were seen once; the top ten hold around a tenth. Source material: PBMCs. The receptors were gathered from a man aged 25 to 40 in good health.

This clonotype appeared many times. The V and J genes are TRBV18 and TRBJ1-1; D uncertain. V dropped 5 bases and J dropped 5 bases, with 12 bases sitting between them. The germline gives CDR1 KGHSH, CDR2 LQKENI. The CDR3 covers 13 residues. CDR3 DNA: TGTGCCAGCTCAAGGGCGGGAATGACTGAAGCTTTCTTT. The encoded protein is CASSRAGMTEAFF.

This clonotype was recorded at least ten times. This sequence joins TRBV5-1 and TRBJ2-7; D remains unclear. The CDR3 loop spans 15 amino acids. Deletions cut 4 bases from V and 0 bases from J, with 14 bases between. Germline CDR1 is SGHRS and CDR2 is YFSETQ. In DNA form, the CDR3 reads TGCGCCAGCAGCCGGGTGGCTAGGAGCTCCTACGAGCAGTACTTC. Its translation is CASSRVARSSYEQYF. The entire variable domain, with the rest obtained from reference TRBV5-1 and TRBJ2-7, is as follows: KAGVTQTPRYLIKTRGQQVTLSCSPISGHRSVSWYQQTPGQGLQFLFEYFSETQRNKGNFPGRFSGRQFSNSRSEMNVSTLELGDSALYLCASSRVARSSYEQYFGPGTRLTVT.

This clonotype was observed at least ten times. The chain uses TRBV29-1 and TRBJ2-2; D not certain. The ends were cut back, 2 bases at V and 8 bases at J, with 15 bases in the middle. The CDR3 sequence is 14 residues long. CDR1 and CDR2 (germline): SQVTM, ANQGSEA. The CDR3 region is CSVEFEVLGGELFF. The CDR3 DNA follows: TGCAGCGTTGAATTTGAAGTTTTAGGGGGGGAGCTGTTTTTT.

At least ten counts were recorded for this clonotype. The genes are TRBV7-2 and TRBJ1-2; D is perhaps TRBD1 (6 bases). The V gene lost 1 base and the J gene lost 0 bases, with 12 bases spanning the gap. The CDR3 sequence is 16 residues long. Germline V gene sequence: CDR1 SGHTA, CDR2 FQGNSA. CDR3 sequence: CASSLGTVISNYGYTF. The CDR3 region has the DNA TGTGCCAGCAGCTTAGGGACAGTGATATCTAACTATGGCTACACCTTC.

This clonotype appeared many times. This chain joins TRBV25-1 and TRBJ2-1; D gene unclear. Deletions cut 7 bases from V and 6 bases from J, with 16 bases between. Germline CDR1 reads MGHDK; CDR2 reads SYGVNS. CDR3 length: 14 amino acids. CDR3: CASTGPVISNEQFF. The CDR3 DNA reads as TGTGCCAGCACCGGTCCCGTAATTAGCAATGAGCAGTTCTTC.

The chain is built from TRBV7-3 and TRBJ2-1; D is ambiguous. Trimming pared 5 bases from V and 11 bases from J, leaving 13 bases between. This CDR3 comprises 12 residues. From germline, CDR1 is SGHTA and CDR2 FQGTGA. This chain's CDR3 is CASSQSPGKQFF. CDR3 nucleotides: TGTGCCAGCAGCCAGTCGCCTGGGAAGCAGTTCTTC.

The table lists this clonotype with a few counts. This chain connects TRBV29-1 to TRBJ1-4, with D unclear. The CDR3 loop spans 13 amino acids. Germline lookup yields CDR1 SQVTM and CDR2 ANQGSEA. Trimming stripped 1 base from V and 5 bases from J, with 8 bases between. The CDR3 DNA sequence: TGCAGCGTTGAAGTTCGCGGAAATGAAAAACTGTTTTTT. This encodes CSVEVRGNEKLFF.

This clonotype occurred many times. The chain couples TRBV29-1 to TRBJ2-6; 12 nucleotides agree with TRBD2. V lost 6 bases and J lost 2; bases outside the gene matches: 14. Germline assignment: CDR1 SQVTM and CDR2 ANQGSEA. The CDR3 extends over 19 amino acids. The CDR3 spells CSVPRTSGKTGTGANVLTF. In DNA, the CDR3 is TGCAGCGTGCCTAGGACTAGCGGGAAAACCGGGACTGGGGCCAACGTCCTGACTTTC.

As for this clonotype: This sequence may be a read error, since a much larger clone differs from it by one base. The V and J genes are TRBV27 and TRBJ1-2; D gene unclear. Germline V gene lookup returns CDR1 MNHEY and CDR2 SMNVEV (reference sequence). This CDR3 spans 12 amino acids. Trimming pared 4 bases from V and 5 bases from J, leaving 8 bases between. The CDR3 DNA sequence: TGTGCCAGCAGTTGCCCGGGATATGGCTACACCTTC. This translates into CASSCPGYGYTF.

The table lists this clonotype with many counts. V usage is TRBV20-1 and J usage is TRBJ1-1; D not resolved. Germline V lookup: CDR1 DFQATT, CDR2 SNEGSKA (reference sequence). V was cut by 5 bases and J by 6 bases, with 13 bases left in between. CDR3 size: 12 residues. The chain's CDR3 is CSAPPLLSEAFF. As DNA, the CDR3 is TGCAGTGCTCCCCCTTTACTCTCTGAAGCTTTCTTT.

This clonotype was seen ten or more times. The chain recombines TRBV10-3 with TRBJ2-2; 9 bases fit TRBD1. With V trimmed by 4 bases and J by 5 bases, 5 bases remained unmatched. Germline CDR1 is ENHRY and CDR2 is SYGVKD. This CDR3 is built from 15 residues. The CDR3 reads CAISAGQGITGELFF. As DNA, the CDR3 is TGTGCCATCAGTGCTGGACAGGGGATTACCGGGGAGCTGTTTTTT.

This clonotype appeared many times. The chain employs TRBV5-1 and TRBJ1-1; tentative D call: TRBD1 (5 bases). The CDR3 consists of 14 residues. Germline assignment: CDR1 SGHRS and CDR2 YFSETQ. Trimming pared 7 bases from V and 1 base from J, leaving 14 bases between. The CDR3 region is CASWSGGGNTEAFF. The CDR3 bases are TGCGCCAGCTGGTCCGGTGGGGGGAACACTGAAGCTTTCTTT. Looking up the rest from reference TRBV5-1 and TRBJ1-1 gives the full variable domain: KAGVTQTPRYLIKTRGQQVTLSCSPISGHRSVSWYQQTPGQGLQFLFEYFSETQRNKGNFPGRFSGRQFSNSRSEMNVSTLELGDSALYLCASWSGGGNTEAFFGQGTRLTVV.

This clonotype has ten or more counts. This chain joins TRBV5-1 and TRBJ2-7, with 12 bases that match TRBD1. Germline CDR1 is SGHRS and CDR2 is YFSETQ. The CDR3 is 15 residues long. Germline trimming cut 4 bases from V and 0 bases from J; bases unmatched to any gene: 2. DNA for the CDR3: TGCGCCAGCAGCGCGGGACAGGGGGCCTCCTACGAGCAGTACTTC. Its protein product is CASSAGQGASYEQYF.

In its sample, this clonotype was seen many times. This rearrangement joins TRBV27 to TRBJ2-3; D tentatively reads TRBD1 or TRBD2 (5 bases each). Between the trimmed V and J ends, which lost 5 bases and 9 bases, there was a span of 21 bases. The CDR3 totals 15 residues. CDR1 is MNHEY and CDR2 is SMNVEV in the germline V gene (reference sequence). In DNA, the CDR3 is TGTGCCAGCAGTCCTTTTCAGTTCTTAGGGGAGACGCAGTATTTT. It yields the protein CASSPFQFLGETQYF.

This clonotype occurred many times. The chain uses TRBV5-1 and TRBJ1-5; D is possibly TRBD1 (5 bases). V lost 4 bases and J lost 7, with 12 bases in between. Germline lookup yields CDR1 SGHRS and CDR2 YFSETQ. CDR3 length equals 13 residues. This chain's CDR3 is CASSGGRGQPQHF. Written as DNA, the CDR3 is TGCGCCAGCAGCGGGGGACGGGGACAGCCCCAGCATTTT.

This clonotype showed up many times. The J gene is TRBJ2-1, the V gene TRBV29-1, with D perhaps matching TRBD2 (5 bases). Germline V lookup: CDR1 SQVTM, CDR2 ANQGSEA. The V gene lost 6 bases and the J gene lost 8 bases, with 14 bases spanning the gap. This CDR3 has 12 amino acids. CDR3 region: CSVAGLLDEQFF. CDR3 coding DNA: TGCAGCGTCGCGGGCCTGTTGGATGAGCAGTTCTTC.

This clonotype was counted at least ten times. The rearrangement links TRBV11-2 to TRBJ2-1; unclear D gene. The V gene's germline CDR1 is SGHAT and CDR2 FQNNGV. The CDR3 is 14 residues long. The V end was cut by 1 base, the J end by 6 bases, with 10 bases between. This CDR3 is CASSLGFSFNEQFF. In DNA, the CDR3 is TGTGCCAGCAGCTTAGGGTTTAGTTTCAATGAGCAGTTCTTC.